The 30 T cell receptor beta chains reported below all come from one sample, sequenced in a study of regulatory T cells in long-lasting Graves disease. Sequencing libraries for TCR beta were prepared with iRepertoire HTBI primers and Arm-PCR of CDR3 regions. Using its own MiXCR run on the multiplex PCR reads, TCRdb lists one record per CDR3 protein. The profile shows roughly 420,000 distinct CDR3 sequences, roughly 17% of them singletons. Time point in this sample: newly diagnosed GD, antithyroid drugs for less than 3 months. PBMC-derived RNA was used for the TCR library. The same data also went into a second study, on T cells in Graves' hyperthyroidism and ophthalmopathy.

This material consisted of peripheral blood mononuclear cells (PBMCs), taken at new diagnosis, from a patient treated with antithyroid drugs. These receptor sequences come from a woman aged 25 to 39 with Graves disease.

The table lists this clonotype with a few counts. Possible read error: a much larger clone is one base away. The V call is TRBV12-3 or TRBV12-4, the J call TRBJ1-2; D gene unclear. This CDR3 is 14 amino acids long. CDR3: CAGSRTDSWYGYTF. The CDR3 DNA sequence: TGTGCCGGCAGTCGGACCGACTCTTGGTATGGCTACACCTTC.

This clonotype was seen only a few times. V is TRBV20-1 and J is TRBJ2-7; D not certain. CDR1 is DFQATT and CDR2 is SNEGSKA in the germline V gene (reference sequence). V was cut by 3 bases and J by 0 bases, with 12 bases left in between. CDR3 length: 14 residues. For the CDR3, the DNA is TGCAGTGCTAGTAAGGTTCTGAGCTCCTACGAGCAGTACTTC. The encoded protein is CSASKVLSSYEQYF.

In this sample, this clonotype turned up many times. The chain couples TRBV3-1 to TRBJ1-3, with D uncertain. Between the trimmed V and J ends, which lost 3 bases and 0 bases, there was a span of 12 bases. The CDR3 runs to 16 residues. The germline V gene encodes CDR1 LGHDT and CDR2 YNNKEL (reference sequence). The CDR3 is CASSHQRKPSGNTIYF. The CDR3 nucleotides read TGTGCCAGCAGCCATCAAAGGAAGCCCTCTGGAAACACCATATATTTT.

This clonotype has a single count. The chain has TRBV7-2 and TRBJ2-4; no clear D gene. Between the trimmed V and J ends, which lost 1 base and 0 bases, there was a span of 16 bases. Germline CDR1 and CDR2: SGHTA and FQGNSA. The CDR3 has 18 residues. The CDR3 spells CASSLGILQPLAKNIQYF. The DNA for the CDR3 is TGTGCCAGCAGCTTAGGTATTTTGCAGCCCTTAGCCAAAAACATTCAGTACTTC.

Many counts were recorded for this clonotype. The chain employs TRBV20-1 and TRBJ1-5, with D unclear. The germline V gene encodes CDR1 DFQATT and CDR2 SNEGSKA (reference sequence). This CDR3 has 15 residues. Trimming took 0 bases from V and 0 from J, leaving 9 bases between them. The CDR3 DNA is TGCAGTGCTAGAGATAGAGTTAATAGCAATCAGCCCCAGCATTTT. Translated: CSARDRVNSNQPQHF.

This clonotype has at least ten counts. The genes are TRBV9 and TRBJ2-1; 12 bases line up with TRBD2. The CDR3 length is 16 residues. The germline V gene encodes CDR1 SGDLS and CDR2 YYNGEE. Trimming removed 2 bases from V and 8 bases from J; junction bases left unmatched: 8. The CDR3 protein is CASSVIVTSGRDEQFF. The CDR3 nucleotides read TGTGCCAGCAGCGTTATTGTGACTAGCGGGAGAGATGAGCAGTTCTTC.

The CDR3 DNA is TGTGCCACCGGGGAGGGGGACGGCTACACCTTC. This encodes CATGEGDGYTF. The chain carries TRBV19 and TRBJ1-2, with D possibly being TRBD1 (6 bases). The CDR3 is 11 residues long. With 10 bases removed from V and 8 bases from J, the gap between germline ends came to 14 bases. Germline V gene lookup returns CDR1 LNHDA and CDR2 SQIVND (reference sequence).

V gene TRBV30 combines with J gene TRBJ2-5; D may correspond to TRBD1 or TRBD2 (5 bases each). This CDR3 is 13 amino acids long. Trimming cost V 3 bases and J 5 bases, with 13 bases left between them. In germline, CDR1 is GTSNPN, CDR2 SVGIG (reference sequence). This CDR3 reads CAWSTRGRETQYF. In DNA form, the CDR3 reads TGTGCCTGGAGCACCCGGGGCCGGGAGACCCAGTACTTC. The full variable domain, rest sourced from reference TRBV30 and TRBJ2-5, is SQTIHQWPATLVQPVGSPLSLECTVEGTSNPNLYWYRQAAGRGLQLLFYSVGIGQISSEVPQNLSASRPQDRQFILSSKKLLLSDSGFYLCAWSTRGRETQYFGPGTRLLVL.

The chain has TRBV4-1 and TRBJ1-5, with a tentative D call TRBD1 (6 bases). CDR3 length equals 16 residues. Looked up from germline, CDR1 is MGHRA and CDR2 is YSYEKL. The ends were cut back, 0 bases at V and 4 bases at J, with 13 bases in the middle. In DNA, the CDR3 is TGCGCCAGCAGCCAAGATGGGAGGGACATTAATCAGCCCCAGCATTTT. This translates into CASSQDGRDINQPQHF.

This clonotype was observed a few times. V gene TRBV27 combines with J gene TRBJ2-3, with 8 bases identical to TRBD1. This CDR3 has 17 amino acids. The V segment lost 5 bases and the J segment 3 bases; nucleotides outside the gene matches: 13. Germline V CDR1 and CDR2: MNHEY, SMNVEV (reference sequence). The DNA of the CDR3 is TGTGCCAGCAGTGGCCAGGGGGGCGGACAGGGAACAGATACGCAGTATTTT. Protein sequence: CASSGQGGGQGTDTQYF.

This clonotype was found many times. This rearrangement joins TRBV6-1 to TRBJ1-5; D is uncertain. Germline V gene lookup returns CDR1 MNHNS and CDR2 SASEGT. V shed 3 bases and J shed 3 bases, with 9 bases lying between them. The CDR3 contains 14 residues. CDR3 residues: CASSDGRYNQPQHF. The CDR3 DNA reads as TGTGCCAGCAGTGATGGACGGTACAATCAGCCCCAGCATTTT.

This clonotype has at least ten counts. V usage is TRBV6-1 and J usage is TRBJ2-5, with 12 bases that match TRBD2. V gave up 4 bases and J gave up 5 bases; unmatched junction bases: 8. CDR1 MNHNS and CDR2 SASEGT come from the germline V gene. CDR3 size: 16 residues. The CDR3 region is CASSAPLAGGRETQYF. The DNA for the CDR3 is TGTGCCAGCAGTGCACCACTAGCGGGAGGTAGGGAGACCCAGTACTTC.

The V gene is TRBV11-1, the J gene TRBJ2-1; 8 nucleotides align to TRBD2. CDR3 length: 15 amino acids. Germline CDR1 SGHAT, CDR2 FQDESV (reference sequence). Trimming at V came to 6 bases and at J to 7 bases, leaving 11 bases not matched to a gene. This chain's CDR3 is CASSLKREIENEQFF. CDR3 DNA sequence: TGTGCCAGCAGTTTAAAGCGGGAGATTGAGAATGAGCAGTTCTTC.

The chain recombines TRBV19 with TRBJ1-5, with D unclear. The CDR3 sequence is 16 residues long. V gave up 5 bases and J gave up 2 bases, with 16 bases separating them. Germline V gene data show CDR1 as LNHDA and CDR2 as SQIVND (reference sequence). DNA for the CDR3: TGTGCCAGTAGTCCAGAGTGGGAAAGGGGCAATCAGCCCCAGCATTTT. Protein sequence: CASSPEWERGNQPQHF.

With regard to this clonotype: It is likely a read error, because the conserved phenylalanine at the end of the CDR3 is missing. The chain joins TRBV20-1 to TRBJ2-5, with TRBD1 identical over 7 bases. Germline V gives CDR1 DFQATT, CDR2 SNEGSKA (reference sequence). The CDR3 has 17 residues. Trimming took 5 bases from V and 5 from J; bases not matched to a gene: 20. Here the CDR3 reads CSAARTGSLGSRETQYS. The CDR3 DNA is TGCAGTGCTGCAAGGACAGGAAGTTTGGGAAGTAGGGAGACCCAGTACTCC.

J is TRBJ2-3 and V is TRBV29-1, with D possibly TRBD1 on 6 matching bases. Trimming removed 3 bases at V and 0 bases at J, with 10 bases between. Germline V gives CDR1 SQVTM, CDR2 ANQGSEA. This CDR3 is built from 14 residues. Here the CDR3 DNA reads TGCAGCGTTGACGCCGGACAGAGCACAGATACGCAGTATTTT. This codes for CSVDAGQSTDTQYF.

This clonotype was counted at least ten times. The chain has TRBV18 and TRBJ1-2; D gene ambiguous. V was pared by 2 bases and J by 4 bases, with 11 bases between. There are 14 residues in the CDR3. The germline V gene encodes CDR1 KGHSH and CDR2 LQKENI. DNA for the CDR3: TGTGCCAGCTCACCAGATCAGGCCCCCTATGGCTACACCTTC. Translated, it gives CASSPDQAPYGYTF.

The V and J genes are TRBV18 and TRBJ1-1; D uncertain. Trimming cost V 3 bases and J 5 bases, with 13 bases left between them. This CDR3 is built from 14 residues. The V gene's germline CDR1 is KGHSH and CDR2 LQKENI. The CDR3 DNA sequence: TGTGCCAGCTCACCCCCCAACGGGATTACTGAAGCTTTCTTT. Residues: CASSPPNGITEAFF.

This clonotype was seen repeatedly, ten times or more. The chain employs TRBV6-1 and TRBJ2-2, with TRBD2 matching over 11 bases. Looked up from germline, CDR1 is MNHNS and CDR2 is SASEGT. The CDR3 covers 16 residues. The J segment lost 6 bases and the V segment lost 3 bases, leaving 6 bases of the junction unmatched. The chain's CDR3 is CASSELAGGASGELFF. CDR3 sequence (DNA): TGTGCCAGCAGTGAGTTAGCGGGAGGGGCCTCCGGGGAGCTGTTTTTT.

This clonotype occurred many times. For the CDR3, the DNA is TGCGCCAGCAGCCAGTCCGTCGAGAACACCGGGGAGCTGTTTTTT. Translation: CASSQSVENTGELFF. V is TRBV4-3 and J is TRBJ2-2, with D uncertain. V was cut by 3 bases and J by 1 base, with 9 bases left in between. Germline V gene sequence: CDR1 LGHNA, CDR2 YSLEER. The CDR3 sequence is 15 residues long.

This clonotype was seen many times. V is TRBV7-9 and J is TRBJ2-7; D might be TRBD1 (6 bases). The CDR3 is 15 residues long. With 4 bases removed from V and 6 bases from J, the gap between germline ends came to 19 bases. In germline, CDR1 is SEHNR, CDR2 FQNEAQ (reference sequence). CDR3 in amino acids: CASSSEIGETGEQYF. CDR3 DNA: TGTGCCAGCAGCTCCGAAATAGGGGAGACAGGCGAGCAGTACTTC.

The V and J genes are TRBV19 and TRBJ2-1; maybe TRBD2 (5 bases). Between the trimmed V and J ends, which lost 4 bases and 0 bases, there was a span of 10 bases. This CDR3 contains 15 residues. Per the germline V gene, CDR1 is LNHDA and CDR2 is SQIVND (reference sequence). The CDR3 here is CASSRELSSYNEQFF. CDR3 nucleotides: TGTGCCAGTAGTAGGGAGCTGAGCTCCTACAATGAGCAGTTCTTC.

The chain employs TRBV5-1 and TRBJ1-1; no reliable D call. Germline-derived CDR1 and CDR2 are SGHRS and YFSETQ. Trimming left V 0 bases short and J 5 bases short, with 17 bases between. The CDR3 spans 16 residues. CDR3 DNA: TGCGCCAGCAGCTTGGTGCCAGCCCGGATAGGAACTGAAGCTTTCTTT. Residues: CASSLVPARIGTEAFF.

There are a few counts of this clonotype. CDR3 sequence: CATSAPSGLSEFNEQFF. The CDR3 nucleotides read TGTGCCACCAGTGCCCCTTCCGGGCTGTCAGAATTCAATGAGCAGTTCTTC. The rearrangement uses TRBV24-1 and TRBJ2-1; D remains unclear. V lost 5 bases and J lost 6, with 22 bases in between. This CDR3 region has 17 residues. CDR1 and CDR2 from the germline V gene are KGHDR and SFDVKD.

There are a few counts of this clonotype. The chain uses TRBV15 and TRBJ1-2; 8 bases line up with TRBD1. The CDR3 totals 16 residues. V trimming: 2 bases; J trimming: 4 bases; junction bases outside the gene matches: 9. Per germline, CDR1 LNHNV and CDR2 YYDKDF (reference sequence). The CDR3 DNA sequence: TGTGCCACCAGCAGATCGTTGGGACAGGTCAGCTATGGCTACACCTTC. This codes for CATSRSLGQVSYGYTF. The full variable domain, with the rest looked up from reference TRBV15 and TRBJ1-2, is DAMVIQNPRYQVTQFGKPVTLSCSQTLNHNVMYWYQQKSSQAPKLLFHYYDKDFNNEADTPDNFQSRRPNTSFCFLDIRSPGLGDTAMYLCATSRSLGQVSYGYTFGSGTRLTVV.

This clonotype was counted many times. V and J are TRBV6-1 and TRBJ2-3; D ambiguous. Germline lookup yields CDR1 MNHNS and CDR2 SASEGT. V lost 1 base to trimming and J lost 7 bases, with 3 bases between them. CDR3 length: 11 amino acids. The CDR3 region has the DNA TGTGCCAGCAGTGAAGGATATACGCAGTATTTT. Protein: CASSEGYTQYF.

The table lists this clonotype with many counts. This chain links TRBV18 with TRBJ1-4, with D possibly matching TRBD1 (6 bases). CDR1 is KGHSH, CDR2 LQKENI, per germline. The CDR3 covers 14 residues. Trimming shortened V by 3 bases and J by 7 bases, and 12 bases separated the two germline ends. The chain's CDR3 is CASSPPGQTEKLFF. CDR3 bases: TGTGCCAGCTCACCGCCAGGACAGACTGAAAAACTGTTTTTT.

The chain has TRBV7-2 and TRBJ1-6; D gene unclear. CDR1 SGHTA and CDR2 FQGNSA come from the germline V gene. Trimming removed 5 bases at V and 0 bases at J, with 5 bases between. CDR3 length: 14 amino acids. As DNA, the CDR3 is TGTGCCAGCAGCGTGGACTCCTATAATTCACCCCTCCACTTT. Translation: CASSVDSYNSPLHF.

This clonotype appeared many times. The chain joins TRBV7-3 to TRBJ1-1, with a weak D call TRBD1 (6 bases). V lost 2 bases and J 3 bases, leaving 13 bases between the germline ends. The germline V gene has CDR1 SGHTA and CDR2 FQGTGA. The CDR3 consists of 15 residues. CDR3 sequence: CASSLVGGWDTEAFF. In DNA, the CDR3 is TGTGCCAGCAGCTTAGTAGGGGGTTGGGACACTGAAGCTTTCTTT.

This clonotype has at least ten counts. The CDR3 DNA follows: TGTGCCAGCAGTAATCCTCAGGGAGTCACTGAAGCTTTCTTT. Its translation is CASSNPQGVTEAFF. The chain uses TRBV6-1 and TRBJ1-1, with D possibly being TRBD1 (5 bases). The CDR3 has 14 residues. Trimming took off 5 bases at V and 4 bases at J, with 14 bases between the two ends. Per germline, CDR1 MNHNS and CDR2 SASEGT.